This entry features one T cell receptor (beta chain) sequence. The V and J ends lost 4 bases and 5 bases, in that order; junction bases with no gene match: 10. CDR3 length: 16 amino acids. The germline gives CDR1 ENHRY, CDR2 SYGVKD. This entry belongs to a study of shared T cell receptors in the human thymus. TCRdb keeps only in-frame clones here, not all; method: immunoSEQ multiplex PCR. The table shows approximately 760,000 clones, with 80% to 90% occurring only once. These data also formed part of another study, on human thymus T cells. That study reports: Infants, healthy and Finnish, who were having corrective surgery for congenital heart defects served as donors. Obtained as resections during corrective heart surgery, the thymus tissue was then studied. Thymic and blood repertoires seemed to favor certain V and J genes. Unrelated individuals reportedly shared highly overlapping thymic TCR repertoires.

J is TRBJ1-2 and V is TRBV10-3; TRBD1 matches at 10 bases. This clonotype originated in a girl under three years old with a congenital heart defect. Sequenced input: thymocytes. The CDR3 region has the DNA TGTGCCATCAGTGTGTATGGGACAGGGGCCGAATATGGCTACACCTTC. This gives the protein CAISVYGTGAEYGYTF.